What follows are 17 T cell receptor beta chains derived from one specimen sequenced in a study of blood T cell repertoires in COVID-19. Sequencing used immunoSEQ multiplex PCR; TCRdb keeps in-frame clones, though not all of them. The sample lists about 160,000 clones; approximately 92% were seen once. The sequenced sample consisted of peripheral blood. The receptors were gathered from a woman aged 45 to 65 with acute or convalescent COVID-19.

CDR3 sequence: CASTNFGGTSVGNEQFF. The CDR3 DNA follows: TGTGCCAGCACCAATTTCGGGGGGACTAGCGTAGGTAATGAGCAGTTCTTC. This sequence joins TRBV27 and TRBJ2-1; TRBD2 agrees at 10 bases. The ends lost 7 bases at V and 7 bases at J; junction bases unmatched: 16. The V gene's germline CDR1 is MNHEY and CDR2 SMNVEV (reference sequence). The CDR3 is 17 amino acids.

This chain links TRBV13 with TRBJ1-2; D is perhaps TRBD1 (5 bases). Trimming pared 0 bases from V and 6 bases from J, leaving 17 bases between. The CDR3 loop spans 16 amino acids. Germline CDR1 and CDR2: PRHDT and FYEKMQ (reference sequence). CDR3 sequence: CASSLGTDTSLDGYTF. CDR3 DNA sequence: TGTGCCAGCAGCTTAGGCACGGACACCAGCTTAGATGGCTACACCTTC.

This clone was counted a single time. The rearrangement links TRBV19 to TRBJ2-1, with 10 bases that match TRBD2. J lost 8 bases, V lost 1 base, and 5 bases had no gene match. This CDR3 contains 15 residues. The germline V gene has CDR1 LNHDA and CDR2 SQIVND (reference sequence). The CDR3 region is CASSIATSGTDEQFF. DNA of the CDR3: TGTGCCAGTAGTATAGCAACTAGCGGGACAGATGAGCAGTTCTTC.

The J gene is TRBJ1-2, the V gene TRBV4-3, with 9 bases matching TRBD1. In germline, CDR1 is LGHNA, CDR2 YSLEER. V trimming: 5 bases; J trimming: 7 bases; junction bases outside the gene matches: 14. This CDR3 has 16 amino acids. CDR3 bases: TGCGCCAGCAGCGCCGAGGGACAGGGAAGATCGGGTGGCTACACCTTC. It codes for CASSAEGQGRSGGYTF.

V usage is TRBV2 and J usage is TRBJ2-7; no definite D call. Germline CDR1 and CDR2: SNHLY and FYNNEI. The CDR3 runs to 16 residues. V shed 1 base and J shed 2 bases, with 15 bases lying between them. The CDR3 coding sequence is TGTGCCAGCAGTGAAGGTGTGGGCTTCCAGGCCTACGAGCAGTACTTC. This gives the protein CASSEGVGFQAYEQYF.

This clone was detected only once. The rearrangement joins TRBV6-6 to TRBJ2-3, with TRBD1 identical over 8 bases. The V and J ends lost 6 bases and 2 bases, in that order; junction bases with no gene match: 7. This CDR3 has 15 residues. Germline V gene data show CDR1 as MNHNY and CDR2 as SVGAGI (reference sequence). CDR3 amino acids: CASSPGQVFTDTQYF. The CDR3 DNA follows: TGTGCCAGCAGCCCGGGACAGGTGTTCACAGATACGCAGTATTTT.

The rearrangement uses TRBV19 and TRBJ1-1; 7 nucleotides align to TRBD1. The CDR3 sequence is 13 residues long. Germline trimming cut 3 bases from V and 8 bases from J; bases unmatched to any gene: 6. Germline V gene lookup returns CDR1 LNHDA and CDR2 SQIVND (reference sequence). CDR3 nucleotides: TGTGCCAGTAGTATCCTACGACAGGGCGAAGCTTTCTTT. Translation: CASSILRQGEAFF.

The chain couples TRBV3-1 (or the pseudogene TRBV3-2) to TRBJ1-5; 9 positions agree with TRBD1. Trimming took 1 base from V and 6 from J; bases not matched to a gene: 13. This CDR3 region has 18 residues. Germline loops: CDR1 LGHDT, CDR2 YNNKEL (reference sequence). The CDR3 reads CASSQGGQGGIRSQPQHF. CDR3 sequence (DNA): TGTGCCAGCAGCCAAGGGGGACAGGGAGGAATTAGGAGTCAGCCCCAGCATTTT.

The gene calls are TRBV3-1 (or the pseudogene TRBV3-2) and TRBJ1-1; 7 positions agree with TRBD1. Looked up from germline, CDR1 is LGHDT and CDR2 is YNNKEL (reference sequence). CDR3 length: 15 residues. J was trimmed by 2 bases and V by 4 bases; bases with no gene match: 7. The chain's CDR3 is CASSRTGQINTEAFF. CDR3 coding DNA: TGTGCCAGCAGCCGCACGGGACAGATAAACACTGAAGCTTTCTTT.

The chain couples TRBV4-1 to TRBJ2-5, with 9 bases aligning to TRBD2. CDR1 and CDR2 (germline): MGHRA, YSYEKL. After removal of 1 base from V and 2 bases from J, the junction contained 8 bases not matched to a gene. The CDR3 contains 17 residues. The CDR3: CASSQGGASGIQETQYF. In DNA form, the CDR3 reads TGCGCCAGCAGCCAAGGTGGGGCTAGCGGGATTCAAGAGACCCAGTACTTC.

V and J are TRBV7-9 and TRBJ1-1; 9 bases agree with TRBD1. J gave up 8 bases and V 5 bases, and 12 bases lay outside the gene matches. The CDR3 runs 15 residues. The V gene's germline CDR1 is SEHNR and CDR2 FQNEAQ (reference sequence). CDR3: CASSLHSTGGREAFF. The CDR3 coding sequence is TGTGCCAGCAGCCTCCACTCGACAGGGGGTAGAGAAGCTTTCTTT.

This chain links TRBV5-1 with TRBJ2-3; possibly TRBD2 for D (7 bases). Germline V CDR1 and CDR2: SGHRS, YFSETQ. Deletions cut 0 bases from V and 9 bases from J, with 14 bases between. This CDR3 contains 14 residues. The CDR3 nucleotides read TGCGCCAGCAGCTTGGAGGGGGGGCCCCTGACGCAGTATTTT. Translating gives CASSLEGGPLTQYF.

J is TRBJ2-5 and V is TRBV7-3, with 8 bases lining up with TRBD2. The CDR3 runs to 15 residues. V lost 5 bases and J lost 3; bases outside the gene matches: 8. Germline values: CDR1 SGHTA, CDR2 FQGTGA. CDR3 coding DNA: TGTGCCAGCAGCCCGGCGGGGGGATTGAAAGAGACCCAGTACTTC. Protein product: CASSPAGGLKETQYF.

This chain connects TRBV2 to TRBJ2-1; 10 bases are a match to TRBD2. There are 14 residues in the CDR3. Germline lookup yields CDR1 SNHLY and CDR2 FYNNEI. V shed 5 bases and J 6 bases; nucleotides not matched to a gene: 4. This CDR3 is CASSSWTSGNEQFF. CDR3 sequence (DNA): TGTGCCAGCAGTTCCTGGACTAGCGGCAATGAGCAGTTCTTC. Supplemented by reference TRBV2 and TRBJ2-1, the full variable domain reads EPEVTQTPSHQVTQMGQEVILRCVPISNHLYFYWYRQILGQKVEFLVSFYNNEISEKSEIFDDQFSVERPDGSNFTLKIRSTKLEDSAMYFCASSSWTSGNEQFFGPGTRLTVL.

CDR3 DNA: TGTGCCAGCAGCCCTGGGACTAGCGGGGGGGCGGTATTCTTC. Amino acid sequence: CASSPGTSGGAVFF. The rearrangement joins TRBV7-3 to TRBJ2-1; TRBD2 matches 16 bases. J lost 16 bases, V lost 5 bases, and 8 bases had no gene match. Germline CDR1 reads SGHTA; CDR2 reads FQGTGA. The CDR3 sequence is 14 residues long.

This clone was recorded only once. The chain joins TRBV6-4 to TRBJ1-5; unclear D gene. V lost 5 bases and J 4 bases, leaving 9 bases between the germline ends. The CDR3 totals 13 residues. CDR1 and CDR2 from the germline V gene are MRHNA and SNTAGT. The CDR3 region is CASSTTFNQPQHF. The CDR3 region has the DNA TGTGCCAGCAGTACCACTTTTAATCAGCCCCAGCATTTT.

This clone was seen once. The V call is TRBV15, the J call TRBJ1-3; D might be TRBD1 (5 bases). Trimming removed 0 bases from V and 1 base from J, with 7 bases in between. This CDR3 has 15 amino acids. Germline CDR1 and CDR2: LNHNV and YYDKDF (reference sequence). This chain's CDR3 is CATSRDPGSGNTIYF. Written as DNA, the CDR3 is TGTGCCACCAGCAGAGATCCAGGGTCTGGAAACACCATATATTTT. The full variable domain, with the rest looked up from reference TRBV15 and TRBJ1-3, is DAMVIQNPRYQVTQFGKPVTLSCSQTLNHNVMYWYQQKSSQAPKLLFHYYDKDFNNEADTPDNFQSRRPNTSFCFLDIRSPGLGDTAMYLCATSRDPGSGNTIYFGEGSWLTVV.